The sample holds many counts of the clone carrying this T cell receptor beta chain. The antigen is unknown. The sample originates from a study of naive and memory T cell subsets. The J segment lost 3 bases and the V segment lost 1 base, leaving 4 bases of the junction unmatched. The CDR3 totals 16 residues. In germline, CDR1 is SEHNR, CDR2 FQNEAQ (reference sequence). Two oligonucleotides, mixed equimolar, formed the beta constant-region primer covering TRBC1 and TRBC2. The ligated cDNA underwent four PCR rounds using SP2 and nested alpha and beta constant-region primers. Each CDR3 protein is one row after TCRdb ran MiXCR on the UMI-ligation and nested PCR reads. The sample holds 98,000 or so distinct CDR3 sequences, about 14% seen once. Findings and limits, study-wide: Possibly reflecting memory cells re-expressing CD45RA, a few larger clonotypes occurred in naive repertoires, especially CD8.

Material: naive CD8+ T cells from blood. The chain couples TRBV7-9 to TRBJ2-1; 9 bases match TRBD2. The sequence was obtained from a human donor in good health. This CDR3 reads CASSLGREGIYNEQFF. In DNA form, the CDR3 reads TGTGCCAGCAGCTTAGGGCGGGAGGGCATCTACAATGAGCAGTTCTTC.